The sequence of this TCR beta chain was determined in a study of shared clonotypes between healthy human individuals. Sequenced by immunoSEQ multiplex PCR; TCRdb stores in-frame clones only, minus some. The sample records roughly 1,000,000 clones, approximately 80% being singletons. The germline V gene has CDR1 SGHRS and CDR2 YFSETQ. This CDR3 region has 15 residues. The ends were cut back, 0 bases at V and 2 bases at J, with 12 bases in the middle. Source material: memory CD4+ T cells from PBMCs. Subset given: CD45RA-negative fraction. This TCR came from a man between 18 and 29 years old in good health. Some clones in this sample may be carry-over from other donors' samples. The rearrangement joins TRBV5-1 to TRBJ2-7; D not certain. CDR3 sequence (DNA): TGCGCCAGCAGCTTGGAGCCGGGTTCAGCCTACGAGCAGTACTTC. It specifies CASSLEPGSAYEQYF.